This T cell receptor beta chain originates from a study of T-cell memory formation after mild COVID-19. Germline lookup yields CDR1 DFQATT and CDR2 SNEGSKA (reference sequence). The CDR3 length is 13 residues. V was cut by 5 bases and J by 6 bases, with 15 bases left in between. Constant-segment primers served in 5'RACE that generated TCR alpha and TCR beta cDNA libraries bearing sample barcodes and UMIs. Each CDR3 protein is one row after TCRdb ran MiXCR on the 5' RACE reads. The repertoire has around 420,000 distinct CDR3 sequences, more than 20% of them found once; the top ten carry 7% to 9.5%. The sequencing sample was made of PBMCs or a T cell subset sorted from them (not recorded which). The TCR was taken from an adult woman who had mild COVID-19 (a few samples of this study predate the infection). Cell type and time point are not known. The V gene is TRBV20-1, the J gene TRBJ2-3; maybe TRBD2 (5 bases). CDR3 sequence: CSALTPLGDTQYF. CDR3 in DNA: TGCAGTGCTCTAACCCCACTAGGGGATACGCAGTATTTT.